The clone carrying this T cell receptor (beta chain) has a handful of counts. This specimen belongs to a study of T cell responses to AZD1222 COVID-19 vaccine. Libraries were prepared by immunoSEQ multiplex PCR; TCRdb keeps only in-frame clonotypes and omits some of them. The table lists 110,000 or so clones, approximately 90% of them singletons. The germline gives CDR1 SQVTM, CDR2 ANQGSEA. V dropped 4 bases and J dropped 4 bases, with 9 bases sitting between them. The CDR3 runs 12 residues. Source: peripheral blood, taken 28 days after the second AZD1222 dose. The chain links TRBV29-1 to TRBJ2-3; weak D call: TRBD2 (6 bases). This TCR derives from an adult who received the AZD1222 COVID-19 vaccine. The CDR3 loop reads CSVAEGPDTQYF. For the CDR3, the DNA is TGCAGCGTTGCGGAGGGGCCAGATACGCAGTATTTT.